The 30 T cell receptor beta chains below all came from one sample that was sequenced in a study of blood T cell repertoires in COVID-19. Clones were read by immunoSEQ multiplex PCR, and TCRdb kept only the in-frame ones, dropping some. Of more than 250,000 clones listed, around 88% are singletons. Sequenced input: PBMCs or T cells enriched from blood (not recorded which). These receptors were taken from a woman in her thirties or forties with acute COVID-19.

The rearrangement links TRBV27 to TRBJ2-2, with 10 bases fitting TRBD2. The CDR3 covers 20 residues. V shed 4 bases, J shed 4 bases, and the junction held 18 bases outside the gene matches. Germline CDR1 MNHEY, CDR2 SMNVEV (reference sequence). CDR3 nucleotides: TGTGCCAGCAGTTGGACGCACATTAGCGGGAGGCCCCTGGGCACCGGGGAGCTGTTTTTT. It specifies CASSWTHISGRPLGTGELFF.

This chain joins TRBV27 and TRBJ1-1; tentatively, D is TRBD1 (6 bases). Germline assignment: CDR1 MNHEY and CDR2 SMNVEV (reference sequence). The CDR3 runs 14 residues. Trimming cost V 5 bases and J 6 bases, with 16 bases left between them. The CDR3 here is CASSLRPRGAEAFF. In DNA, the CDR3 is TGTGCCAGCAGTCTTCGACCCAGGGGTGCTGAAGCTTTCTTT.

V usage is TRBV25-1 and J usage is TRBJ1-4; possibly TRBD1 for D (5 bases). From germline, CDR1 is MGHDK and CDR2 SYGVNS. The V gene lost 5 bases and the J gene lost 7 bases, with 17 bases spanning the gap. This CDR3 is built from 15 residues. The CDR3 loop is CASSPSQGGREKLFF. CDR3 sequence (DNA): TGTGCCAGCAGTCCCTCCCAGGGTGGGCGTGAAAAACTGTTTTTT.

This chain links TRBV2 with TRBJ2-7; perhaps TRBD1 as D (5 bases). Germline V gene sequence: CDR1 SNHLY, CDR2 FYNNEI. The V gene lost 7 bases and the J gene lost 1 base, with 11 bases spanning the gap. The CDR3 runs 13 residues. This CDR3 is CASIINRSYEQYV. CDR3 bases: TGTGCCAGCATTATAAACAGGTCCTACGAGCAGTACGTC.

The gene calls are TRBV5-4 and TRBJ1-1; 8 bases are a match to TRBD1. Germline lookup yields CDR1 SGHNT and CDR2 YYREEE (reference sequence). Losses at the gene ends were 0 bases for V and 6 bases for J; bases not matched to a gene: 7. CDR3 length equals 15 residues. The CDR3 here is CASSLGRQGLAEAFF. The DNA of the CDR3 is TGTGCCAGCAGCTTGGGAAGACAGGGGCTGGCTGAAGCTTTCTTT.

The chain links TRBV19 to TRBJ1-1; D perhaps matches TRBD1 (5 bases). Trimming cost V 2 bases and J 10 bases, with 14 bases left between them. Germline CDR1 LNHDA, CDR2 SQIVND (reference sequence). The CDR3 sequence is 13 residues long. The CDR3: CASSISLLRGAFF. The CDR3 region has the DNA TGTGCCAGTAGTATATCTCTCCTTAGGGGAGCTTTCTTT.

CDR3 sequence reads: CASSFRTGNTPDTQYF. CDR3 sequence (DNA): TGTGCCAGCAGCTTTCGGACAGGCAATACACCAGATACGCAGTATTTT. The rearrangement links TRBV5-4 to TRBJ2-3; 7 bases match TRBD1. The CDR3 contains 16 residues. Looked up from germline, CDR1 is SGHNT and CDR2 is YYREEE (reference sequence). V was clipped by 2 bases and J by 4 bases; unmatched bases: 10.

The V and J genes are TRBV5-3 and TRBJ2-5; no firm D call. Being an ORF, TRBV5-3 has a function that is uncertain. V was cut by 0 bases and J by 8 bases, with 17 bases left in between. The CDR3 contains 15 residues. The CDR3 coding sequence is TGTGCCAGAAGCTTGGTAAGAACCCAGGTCGAAACCCAGTACTTC. Its protein is CARSLVRTQVETQYF.

J is TRBJ2-1 and V is TRBV30; 8 bases are a match to TRBD2. The CDR3 covers 14 residues. With V trimmed by 7 bases and J by 3 bases, 8 bases remained unmatched. Germline CDR1 GTSNPN, CDR2 SVGIG (reference sequence). The CDR3 reads CAFTLAVLYNEQFF. The CDR3 bases are TGTGCCTTCACACTAGCGGTGCTCTACAATGAGCAGTTCTTC.

The genes are TRBV4-1 and TRBJ1-2; D call uncertain. CDR1 MGHRA and CDR2 YSYEKL come from the germline V gene. V dropped 0 bases and J dropped 4 bases, with 6 bases sitting between them. The CDR3 runs to 13 residues. CDR3 loop: CASSQDSSYGYTF. The DNA of the CDR3 is TGCGCCAGCAGCCAAGACTCCTCCTATGGCTACACCTTC.

The chain combines TRBV6-2 or TRBV6-3 with TRBJ1-1, with TRBD1 identical over 7 bases. Trimming at V came to 5 bases and at J to 3 bases, leaving 15 bases not matched to a gene. CDR1 and CDR2 from the germline V gene are MNHEY and SVGEGT. The length of the CDR3 is 17 residues. CDR3 bases: TGTGCCAGCAGTAACACTCCGGGACAGATTTTGGACACTGAAGCTTTCTTT. This codes for CASSNTPGQILDTEAFF.

The chain couples TRBV15 to TRBJ1-2; a weak D match, TRBD1 (5 bases). With 1 base removed from V and 5 bases from J, the gap between germline ends came to 14 bases. The CDR3 is made up of 15 amino acids. Germline CDR1 and CDR2: LNHNV and YYDKDF (reference sequence). The CDR3 sequence is CATSRGGQDLYGYTF. The CDR3 nucleotides read TGTGCCACCAGCAGAGGGGGCCAGGACCTTTATGGCTACACCTTC. Combining the CDR3 with reference TRBV15 and TRBJ1-2 gives the whole variable domain DAMVIQNPRYQVTQFGKPVTLSCSQTLNHNVMYWYQQKSSQAPKLLFHYYDKDFNNEADTPDNFQSRRPNTSFCFLDIRSPGLGDTAMYLCATSRGGQDLYGYTFGSGTRLTVV.

The chain uses TRBV7-2 and TRBJ2-2, with TRBD2 identical over 8 bases. Germline V gene data show CDR1 as SGHTA and CDR2 as FQGNSA. The V gene end was trimmed by 0 bases and the J gene end by 0 bases; junction bases not matched to a gene: 3. This CDR3 region has 17 residues. This CDR3 is CASSLASGNTNTGELFF. In nucleotides, the CDR3 is TGTGCCAGCAGCTTAGCTAGCGGGAACACGAACACCGGGGAGCTGTTTTTT.

V and J are TRBV28 and TRBJ2-7, with D maybe TRBD1 (5 bases). The germline gives CDR1 MDHEN, CDR2 SYDVKM. CDR3 size: 14 residues. Trimming left V 3 bases short and J 7 bases short, with 16 bases between. The CDR3 region is CASSFYTGPREQYF. In DNA, the CDR3 is TGTGCCAGCAGTTTTTATACAGGCCCTCGGGAGCAGTACTTC.

V is TRBV7-3 and J is TRBJ2-5; TRBD2 might be the D (6 bases). The V and J ends lost 5 bases and 4 bases respectively, with 20 bases between them. CDR1 SGHTA and CDR2 FQGTGA come from the germline V gene. The CDR3 runs to 16 residues. CDR3 protein: CASSPNRDLGGETQYF. For the CDR3, the DNA is TGTGCCAGCAGCCCAAACCGCGACCTGGGGGGAGAGACCCAGTACTTC.

The chain carries TRBV4-2 and TRBJ2-1; tentatively, D is TRBD2 (5 bases). This CDR3 region has 16 residues. The ends were cut back, 1 base at V and 0 bases at J, with 10 bases in the middle. Looked up from germline, CDR1 is LGHNA and CDR2 is YNFKEQ. The CDR3 DNA reads as TGTGCCAGCAGCCAAGGAGGGCTAGTCTCCTACAATGAGCAGTTCTTC. Translating gives CASSQGGLVSYNEQFF.

The chain links TRBV24-1 to TRBJ2-1; the match to TRBD2 covers 8 bases. The CDR3 loop spans 16 amino acids. Germline lookup yields CDR1 KGHDR and CDR2 SFDVKD. Unmatched junction bases numbered 11, after V lost 7 bases and J lost 4 bases. CDR3 nucleotides: TGTGCCACCAGCGGAACAGCGGGAGACTCTTACAATGAGCAGTTCTTC. As protein: CATSGTAGDSYNEQFF.

This chain uses TRBV27 with TRBJ1-5; TRBD1 is a possible D gene (6 bases). Deletions cut 1 base from V and 0 bases from J, with 10 bases between. Germline CDR1 reads MNHEY; CDR2 reads SMNVEV (reference sequence). The CDR3 has 16 residues. The CDR3: CASSLYGTNSNQPQHF. CDR3 nucleotides: TGTGCCAGCAGTTTATACGGGACAAATAGCAATCAGCCCCAGCATTTT.

The chain links TRBV6-5 to TRBJ1-2, with TRBD1 as a possible D gene (6 bases). With 7 bases removed from V and 4 bases from J, the gap between germline ends came to 16 bases. The germline gives CDR1 MNHEY, CDR2 SVGAGI. The CDR3 loop spans 14 amino acids. The CDR3, as DNA: TGTGCCAGCACTACAGGTCCCAGGGGCTATGGCTACACCTTC. Translated: CASTTGPRGYGYTF.

The chain couples TRBV7-2 to TRBJ1-3; no firm D call. Trimming left V 5 bases short and J 0 bases short, with 11 bases between. CDR3 length equals 15 residues. Per the germline V gene, CDR1 is SGHTA and CDR2 is FQGNSA. Here the CDR3 DNA reads TGTGCCAGCAGCCCCGGAGCGAGCTCTGGAAACACCATATATTTT. It translates to CASSPGASSGNTIYF.

The V and J genes are TRBV10-3 and TRBJ2-1; TRBD1 agrees at 8 bases. The CDR3 runs 15 residues. The junction had 0 bases not matched to a gene; V was cut back by 0 bases and J by 2 bases. CDR1 and CDR2 from the germline V gene are ENHRY and SYGVKD. The CDR3 region has the DNA TGTGCCATCAGTGAGTCACAGGGGGCCTACAATGAGCAGTTCTTC. This sequence encodes CAISESQGAYNEQFF.

J is TRBJ2-5 and V is TRBV12-3 or TRBV12-4; a weak D match, TRBD1 (5 bases). The CDR3 has 12 amino acids. The V and J ends lost 4 bases and 10 bases respectively, with 13 bases between them. CDR3 nucleotides: TGTGCCAGCAGTTCTGCCAGGGCGATCCAGTACTTC. Residues: CASSSARAIQYF.

The chain employs TRBV6-5 and TRBJ1-2; no reliable D call. This CDR3 spans 12 amino acids. The germline V and J ends were trimmed by 6 bases and 7 bases, with 12 bases remaining between them. Looked up from germline, CDR1 is MNHEY and CDR2 is SVGAGI. The CDR3 DNA reads as TGTGCCAGCAGCCCCGGTGAGGGTGGCTACACCTTC. Its translation: CASSPGEGGYTF.

V and J are TRBV30 and TRBJ2-2; D is undetermined. Germline V CDR1 and CDR2: GTSNPN, SVGIG (reference sequence). V dropped 4 bases and J dropped 3 bases, with 3 bases sitting between them. The CDR3 loop spans 11 amino acids. The CDR3 loop reads CAWTDTGELFF. CDR3 in DNA: TGTGCCTGGACCGACACCGGGGAGCTGTTTTTT.

The chain has TRBV2 and TRBJ1-2; 8 bases map to TRBD1. Trimming cost V 3 bases and J 4 bases; bases outside gene matches: 7. The germline gives CDR1 SNHLY, CDR2 FYNNEI. This CDR3 is 15 amino acids long. CDR3 in DNA: TGTGCCAGCAGTGAGACGCCAGGGGGCGGCTATGGCTACACCTTC. Translated, it gives CASSETPGGGYGYTF.

The rearrangement uses TRBV27 and TRBJ1-2; 9 bases line up with TRBD1. In germline, CDR1 is MNHEY, CDR2 SMNVEV (reference sequence). This CDR3 comprises 13 residues. Trimming removed 5 bases from V and 8 bases from J; junction bases left unmatched: 6. The CDR3 is CASSTGTGYGYTF. The CDR3, as DNA: TGTGCCAGCAGTACCGGGACAGGGTACGGCTACACCTTC.

J is TRBJ1-2 and V is TRBV28; D is unresolved. Germline V lookup: CDR1 MDHEN, CDR2 SYDVKM. Trimming removed 3 bases from V and 5 bases from J, with 10 bases in between. The CDR3 runs to 13 residues. The CDR3, as DNA: TGTGCCAGCAGTTTCTCCTCTTTGTATGGCTACACCTTC. Encoded protein: CASSFSSLYGYTF.

This clone has only a few counts. The CDR3 protein is CASSHEMDTGSGELFF. Here the CDR3 DNA reads TGTGCCAGTAGTCACGAAATGGACACAGGGTCCGGGGAGCTGTTTTTT. The chain is built from TRBV19 and TRBJ2-2, with D perhaps matching TRBD1 (6 bases). The V and J ends lost 5 bases and 6 bases respectively, with 19 bases between them. Germline V CDR1 and CDR2: LNHDA, SQIVND (reference sequence). The CDR3 runs 16 residues.

The chain couples TRBV24-1 to TRBJ2-2, with D possibly matching TRBD1 (5 bases). Germline lookup yields CDR1 KGHDR and CDR2 SFDVKD. There are 13 residues in the CDR3. Trimming left V 9 bases short and J 4 bases short, with 11 bases between. The CDR3 DNA is TGTGCCACCGGAAAGGGGATCACCGGGGAGCTGTTTTTT. It encodes CATGKGITGELFF.

This clone was seen a single time. CDR3 region: CASSSPAGENQPQHF. The CDR3 region has the DNA TGTGCCAGCAGTTCCCCCGCGGGAGAGAATCAGCCCCAGCATTTT. The rearrangement links TRBV28 to TRBJ1-5; D remains unclear. The CDR3 extends over 15 amino acids. Trimming shortened V by 4 bases and J by 4 bases, and 14 bases separated the two germline ends. Germline CDR1 and CDR2: MDHEN and SYDVKM.